This T cell receptor (beta chain) was sequenced for a study of cytomegalovirus exposure and HLA in healthy donors (dated by TCRdb to the late 2010s). Notes on the research overall: An earlier analysis of 587 of the donors reported 250 to 300 Gb of sequence data and around 100 million unique TCR beta sequences obtained from around 190 million T cells. Approximately 330 gigabases of sequencing data and 91 million or so unique TCR sequences made up an early release that covered approximately 620 HLA-typed donors. Of the roughly 400 genotyped donors, around 81% fell in the genetic ancestry cluster associated with self-reported Caucasian donors. The aim of the study was to test whether cataloging public T cell receptors could identify signatures of past pathogen exposure. The study profiled the T cell repertoires of hundreds of subjects by immunosequencing and related them to cytomegalovirus serostatus. Along with the approximately 670-subject first cohort, a separate validation cohort of some 130 different subjects was used. To predict cytomegalovirus infection status, the study combined high-throughput TCR immunosequencing, statistical association of individual TCRs with disease status, and machine learning. A later analysis re-examined previously published TCR beta repertoires from about 670 donors and added high-resolution HLA genotyping to investigate patterns of TCR occurrence. Rather than using new phenotypic data, the later analysis identified candidate immune exposures from TCR beta sequences and from how often those sequences occurred across donors. In an earlier analysis of 587 of the donors, high-throughput TCR beta sequencing was used to judge whether each TCR beta V gene segment behaved as functional or pseudogenic. Donor age, sex, ethnicity and CMV serostatus were compiled together with the repertoire data. Genome-wide SNP genotypes for about 65% of the 666 donors were used in a later genetic analysis, which treated that subset as a discovery cohort. Every discovery cohort repertoire had been produced on one sequencing platform. Both class I and class II loci were covered by HLA typing, at four-digit resolution. The number of typed donors differed by locus: about 620-630 for A, B, C, DRB1 and DQB1; some 500 for DQA1; some 610 for DPA1; and 400 to 480 for DPB1. A handful of DR-DQ haplotypes were handled as single units for association and clustering because linkage in the cohort was strong. Across around 400 genotyped donors of the cohort, an average of about 200,000 unique TCR beta nucleotide sequences per donor were sequenced, and roughly 17% of those sequences were non-productive.

V loses 0 bases of germline sequence and J loses 1 base, and the interval between the two ends is 13 bases. From cysteine to phenylalanine, the CDR3 is 16 amino acids long. CDR3 DNA is the only sequence kept; it has 48 bases, read in frame from the first base. The germline V gene sets CDR1 to LGHNA and CDR2 to YNFKEQ. About this clone itself: The antigen it binds to is not known. Nothing much larger sits one base from this clone, and base qualities are not available.

Receptor libraries were prepared by the immunoSEQ multiplex PCR assay. The multiplex PCR relied on a mix of 60 forward primers for TCR Vbeta segments and 13 reverse primers for TCR Jbeta segments. The CDR3 region of rearranged TCR beta genes was amplified from genomic DNA with a multiplex PCR assay. On the Illumina HiSeq System, the amplified TCR beta libraries were sequenced as 87-base-pair reads. On the study's bioinformatics: A later analysis tallied 80 million to 95 million unique TCR beta chains across the 660 or so repertoires, and about 10 million of those chains were shared by two or more donors. A nearest-neighbor algorithm error-corrected the raw reads and collapsed the reads into unique sequences, merging closely related sequences to remove PCR and sequencing errors. CDR3 sequences were aligned to IMGT reference sequences to assign V, D and J gene segments. Each retained sequence needed at least a six-nucleotide match to both a V gene segment and a J gene segment. A rearrangement counted as productive if the CDR3 had no stop codons and remained in frame with V and J, and every other rearrangement counted as non-productive. CDR3 was defined according to IMGT convention as the region running from the second conserved V-encoded cysteine to the conserved J-encoded phenylalanine. Sequences without an unambiguous match to a single V gene segment were excluded from the earlier analysis of approximately 560 of the donors. An earlier analysis of a few hundred of the donors called V segments functional above 56.7% productive rearrangements and segregating when the between-donor standard deviation exceeded 5%. To diagnose cytomegalovirus status from the catalog of TCR beta chain sequences, a statistical classification framework was built. V and J gene assignment, in a later analysis, came from comparing TCR nucleotide sequences with IMGT/GENE-DB human TR gene sequences. In a later analysis, CDR3 sequences and most-parsimonious VDJ recombination scenarios were assigned using the TCRdist pipeline. A later analysis defined each TCR beta chain by its CDR3 amino acid sequence plus V-gene family, and excluded reads lacking a unique V-gene family. As a way to deal with suspected cross-contamination and a sequencing artifact, a later analysis dropped approximately 590 nucleotide sequences that were highly shared and had low generation probability. A later analysis calculated a clonal expansion index for each public chain from normalized within-repertoire ranks of inferred template counts. In a later analysis, generation probabilities were computed using a VDJ recombination model fitted to out-of-frame rearrangements, and the results were checked against IGoR. In a later analysis, TCR-TCR, TCR-HLA and TCR-CMV co-occurrence was scored with hypergeometric tests, and a repertoire-size bias correction was applied to TCR pairs. False discovery rates were estimated in a later analysis by permuting HLA or CMV assignments 20 times. In a later analysis, co-occurring TCRs were grouped using DBSCAN, and TCRdist sequence similarity was added for clustering within HLA-allele-positive subsets. Repertoires with fewer than 30,000 or more than 120,000 public chains, plus five repertoires with anomalous nucleotide sharing, were excluded from co-occurrence clustering. This immuneACCESS table, as held by TCRdb, lists in-frame sequences with V and J called but not all clones. Of the missing ones, under half trace to an unresolved V gene in checked studies; the others have no known cause. The V and J calls and clone size are taken from that table; D and trimming were inferred from the DNA. The sample table holds around 84,000 clones, of which over 75% were seen once. The leading ten clones occupy 3% to 3.5% of the sample.

The cohort was made up of roughly 670 healthy bone marrow donors. All cohort members were sampled while nominally healthy, although unrecorded immune exposures were likely present. The donor tested CMV seronegative, placing the donor among the 350 or so seronegative members of the cohort. Every donor gave a peripheral blood sample, and the peripheral blood mononuclear cells from that sample were used for TCR beta sequencing. The Qiagen DNeasy Blood Extraction Kit was used to extract genomic DNA from the blood cell samples. What the authors observed across the whole study: A later analysis found that TCR association rates varied across HLA loci, with DRB1 alleles showing the most associated TCRs and HLA-C alleles the fewest. The classifier was reported to diagnose cytomegalovirus status with high specificity and sensitivity in both the original cohort and the validation cohort. Because some donors lacked HLA typing at each locus, the association tests relied only on the typed subset. In an earlier analysis of approximately 590 of the donors, most TCR beta V segments appeared in productive rearrangements about 90% or about 30% of the time, broadly matching IMGT annotations. In the study, around 150 TCR beta chains were listed as associated with cytomegalovirus. A further reported finding was that TCR beta sequences accurately predicted the HLA-A and HLA-B alleles for most subjects in the first cohort. In vitro tests confirmed that a few of the cytomegalovirus-associated TCR beta chains recognize cytomegalovirus antigens. Most TCR sequences were seen in very few donors, while some public TCRs were found in many individuals. A later analysis associated 15,000 to 20,000 TCR beta sequences with specific HLA alleles at a false discovery rate of 0.05. Only TCR beta chains were sequenced in this cohort, and the absence of alpha or paired-chain data limited detectable features. According to a later analysis, parvovirus B19, influenza, CMV and Epstein-Barr virus appeared linked to several top co-occurrence clusters. In a later analysis, most CMV-associated TCR beta chains were found to appear HLA-restricted, with HLA associations seemingly driven largely by CMV exposure. Because counts were too low, approximately 15 rarely observed V segments, including chromosome 9 orphons, were excluded from the earlier analysis of 587 of the donors. A cluster of highly shared sequence variants was judged likely to represent a technical artifact of the sequencing pipeline. Linkage disequilibrium might explain the correlated functional status among segregating V segments, but an unknown experimental factor could not be excluded. Presence/absence analyses assumed roughly uniform sequencing depth across donors, an assumption that may not hold. In a later analysis, HLA-associated TCR beta chains showed more clonal expansion and lower generation probabilities than non-associated chains that were equally common. Assigning TCR associations to individual alleles was difficult when HLA alleles, especially DR and DQ, strongly co-occurred. In a later genetic analysis, fewer N-insertions in productive TCRs were reported among donors in an Asian-associated ancestry cluster than the roughly 640-donor mean. V-gene and J-gene trimming of TCR beta chains was associated with a missense DCLRE1C variant in a later genetic analysis, and the association was replicated in an independent cohort. The authors suggested that the approach could potentially be generalized to other disease states and immunological phenotypes. The 87-base-pair reads could not distinguish some IMGT-functional V segments, including TRBV6-2 and TRBV6-3, so those segments were excluded. For the cohort, immune exposure information was limited to CMV serostatus.

This clonotype was sampled from a man aged 50 to 59 in good health and CMV-seronegative. Sequenced input: PBMCs. Rearrangement joined TRBV4-2 to TRBJ2-7, and the D gene may be TRBD2, 5 bases matching. The DNA sequence is TGTGCCAGCAGCCAAGACTACACCGGGAATTCCTACGAGCAGTACTTC. It translates as CASSQDYTGNSYEQYF.